The present T cell receptor (beta chain) was sequenced within a study of T cell repertoires in cytomegalovirus infection. Study context: The study used recently identified HLA-C-restricted and well-studied HLA-B-restricted CMV epitopes. Based on public TCR beta signatures, there were indications of CMV infection and of a matching HLA type.

Findings and limits, study-wide: In two of eight donors, the top clonotype was HLA-C-restricted CMV-specific. The study identified carriers of CMV plus the relevant HLA from cumulative public TCR beta family frequency.

The germline V gene encodes CDR1 LNHDA and CDR2 SQIVND (reference sequence). The CDR3 has 13 residues. Trimming took 5 bases from V and 3 from J; bases not matched to a gene: 2. In the case of this clonotype: Its antigen is unknown.

One entry per CDR3 protein results from TCRdb running MiXCR on the reads. This table has about 130,000 distinct CDR3 sequences, around 30% appearing once. This sample comprised CD8+ T cells from cultured PBMCs, obtained from culture after CMV antigen stimulation. The TCR was taken from a human donor in good health (CMV status not recorded). Some clones in this sample may be carry-over from other donors' samples. V is TRBV19 and J is TRBJ1-1; 8 bases fit TRBD1. The CDR3 nucleotides read TGTGCCAGTAGTCAGGGGGCTTACACTGAAGCTTTCTTT. Its protein product is CASSQGAYTEAFF.